This TCR beta chain originates from a study of CD8 T cells in ankylosing spondylitis. Broader study findings: CD8+ disease-linked clones were present at relatively low frequencies in blood.

The CDR3 is made up of 16 amino acids. CDR1 is MNHNS, CDR2 SASEGT, per germline. V lost 3 bases and J lost 5, with 19 bases in between. Details on this clonotype: Its antigen is still unknown.

Quantitative 5'-RACE with molecular barcodes produced the TCR beta libraries. One entry per CDR3 protein results from TCRdb running MiXCR on the 5' RACE reads. The sample lists 100,000 to 150,000 distinct CDR3 sequences, 7% to 10% seen once, with 2.5% to 3.5% in the top ten. The sequenced sample consisted of blood, either unsorted or a sorted T cell fraction (not recorded which). This TCR came from a male donor with ankylosing spondylitis or in good health (not recorded which). The V call is TRBV6-1, the J call TRBJ2-5, with D unresolved. The CDR3 loop reads CASSETLQVAPETQYF. CDR3 sequence (DNA): TGTGCCAGCAGTGAGACCCTCCAGGTAGCCCCGGAGACCCAGTACTTC.